The present TCR beta chain was sequenced within a study of cytomegalovirus exposure and HLA in healthy donors. Whole-study results and caveats: A later analysis found TCR association rates differed by HLA locus, highest for DRB1 and lowest for HLA-C. Apart from CMV serostatus, no immune exposure information was available.

Concerning this clone: The antigen remains unidentified.

PCR primers comprised 60 Vbeta and 13 Jbeta primers. Produced via immunoSEQ multiplex PCR; TCRdb's table is partial and in-frame only. This table holds 180,000 or so clones, about four fifths found once. This CDR3 has 14 amino acids. Germline assignment: CDR1 SGHTA and CDR2 FQGNSA. The V end was cut by 1 base, the J end by 9 bases, with 10 bases between. This receptor was obtained from a male donor in good health and CMV-seronegative. Sequencing was performed on PBMCs. V usage is TRBV7-2 and J usage is TRBJ1-6; D not certain. Here the CDR3 reads CASSLEERSSPLHF. In DNA form, the CDR3 reads TGTGCCAGCAGCTTAGAGGAGAGGTCTTCACCCCTCCACTTT.